Listed below are T cell receptor beta chains from one sample, sequenced in a study of cytomegalovirus exposure and HLA in healthy donors. Assay used: immunoSEQ multiplex PCR; TCRdb lists only in-frame clones, some missing. The sample yields about 130,000 clones, about 76% seen once. Source material: PBMCs. These receptors originate from a man between 18 and 35 years old in good health and CMV-seronegative. The CDR3 runs from the conserved cysteine through the conserved F or W. A D gene is named only where the DNA matches it firmly. Size is omitted from some rows. Given values are once, few, many or a class for expanded clones.

cdr3_nt	cdr3_aa	j_call	v_call	d_call	clone_size
TGTGCCAGCAGCACGGGACAGCCCGGGACTGAAGCTTTCTTT	CASSTGQPGTEAFF	TRBJ1-1	TRBV9	TRBD1	once
TGTGCCAGCTCACCGGGACAGGGGGCTTTTCAGCCCCAGCATTTT	CASSPGQGAFQPQHF	TRBJ1-5	TRBV18	TRBD1	few
TGTGCCAGTACCCCAACAGGCACCAGCTCCTACAATGAGCAGTTCTTC	CASTPTGTSSYNEQFF	TRBJ2-1	TRBV19	NA	once
TGTGCCAGCAGCTCTAGCGGGGGAGGTACAGATACGCAGTATTTT	CASSSSGGGTDTQYF	TRBJ2-3	TRBV5-4	TRBD2	NA
TGCGCCAGCAGCCTATCTGCGGGACAGGGAGCGTACGAGCAGTACTTC	CASSLSAGQGAYEQYF	TRBJ2-7	TRBV4-1	TRBD1	NA
TGTGCCAGCAGCACCTGGACAGGGGGAGGTTACGAAGCTTTCTTT	CASSTWTGGGYEAFF	TRBJ1-1	TRBV28	TRBD1	few
TGCGCCAGCAGCCCTTCCTCCGGGACTAGCGCCTCCTCCGAGACCCAGTACTTC	CASSPSSGTSASSETQYF	TRBJ2-5	TRBV4-3	TRBD2	NA
TGTGCCATCCTCCTGGCCCCAGGGGGCACTGAAGCTTTCTTT	CAILLAPGGTEAFF	TRBJ1-1	TRBV28	TRBD1	NA
TGTGCCAGCAAGTTGGTCGCTACGGACTATGGCTACACCTTC	CASKLVATDYGYTF	TRBJ1-2	TRBV27	NA	few
TGTGCCAGCAGTTGGACAGGGCCAACTAATGAAAAACTGTTTTTT	CASSWTGPTNEKLFF	TRBJ1-4	TRBV6-6	TRBD1	NA
TGTGCCAGCAGTGAAGCCTTCTCTGGAAACACCATATATTTT	CASSEAFSGNTIYF	TRBJ1-3	TRBV6-1	NA	NA
TGTGCCTGGAGTGGGAAAATCCAGGCGGGGGGCTACACCTTC	CAWSGKIQAGGYTF	TRBJ1-2	TRBV30	NA	NA
TGTGCCAGCAGTTTACCGACGGGGGGCAACTATGGCTACACCTTC	CASSLPTGGNYGYTF	TRBJ1-2	TRBV28	NA	NA
TGTGCCAGCGCTAGGGGGGGCAACCAAGAGACCCAGTACTTC	CASARGGNQETQYF	TRBJ2-5	TRBV7-2	NA	NA
TGTGCCAGCAGCGTAGTACAGGGGGTCGGGGAAAAACTGTTTTTT	CASSVVQGVGEKLFF	TRBJ1-4	TRBV9	TRBD1	NA
TGTGCCAGCAGCAAACTCAACCGAGGGTTTAGCTCCTACGAGCAGTACTTC	CASSKLNRGFSSYEQYF	TRBJ2-7	TRBV7-6	NA	few
TGCGCCAGCAGCCAGGGACTAGCGGGGGGGCAGTTCTTC	CASSQGLAGGQFF	TRBJ2-1	TRBV5-1	TRBD2	NA
TGTGCCAGCAGCCCCCGTACGGTAGAACAGTTCTTC	CASSPRTVEQFF	TRBJ2-1	TRBV9	NA	NA
TGTGCCAGCAGTAAAACGACAGGGGTCCACGAGCAGTACTTC	CASSKTTGVHEQYF	TRBJ2-7	TRBV27	TRBD1	NA
TGTGCCAGCAGCCAAGGACAGACCTCTAATGAAAAACTGTTTTTT	CASSQGQTSNEKLFF	TRBJ1-4	TRBV6-4	NA	NA
TGTGCCAGCAGCTTTGTCCAGGGGGCCTCCTACGAGCAGTACTTC	CASSFVQGASYEQYF	TRBJ2-7	TRBV11-2	TRBD1	NA
TGCGCCAGCAGCCAAGATGCAGGGTACTCCTACGAGCAGTACTTC	CASSQDAGYSYEQYF	TRBJ2-7	TRBV4-3	NA	few
TGCGCCAGCAGCCGACGAATTCAGGACAGGAACGACACTGAAGCTTTCTTT	CASSRRIQDRNDTEAFF	TRBJ1-1	TRBV4-1	TRBD1	NA
TGTGCCAGCAGGGGTAGGGAGGCGGGAAACACCATATATTTT	CASRGREAGNTIYF	TRBJ1-3	TRBV7-8	NA	NA
TGTGCCAGCAGCTCGACAGGGAGATCTGATTTTTACCAAGAGACCCAGTACTTC	CASSSTGRSDFYQETQYF	TRBJ2-5	TRBV13	TRBD1	NA
TGTGCCAGCAGCCAACGAGGGGAGGACACTGAAGCTTTCTTT	CASSQRGEDTEAFF	TRBJ1-1	TRBV6-5	NA	NA
TGCAGCGTTTCTTTCCGGGGAGGTGATCAGCCCCAGCATTTT	CSVSFRGGDQPQHF	TRBJ1-5	TRBV29-1	NA	few